This T cell receptor beta chain was captured in a study of PD-1 blockade in classical Hodgkin lymphoma (dated by TCRdb to about 2020). Study-level background: Nivolumab dosing was 3 mg/kg intravenously every 2 weeks, continuing until either disease progression or unacceptable toxicity. A peripheral blood immune signature of response to PD-1 blockade in classical Hodgkin lymphoma was defined using TCR beta sequencing and CyTOF.

A word on this clone: The target of this receptor is not known. No clone much larger than this one lies a single base away; base qualities are absent.

The Qiagen DNeasy kit was used to extract genomic DNA both from unsorted PBMCs and from the negatively selected CD4+ and CD8+ fractions. Using primers that anneal to V and J segments, immunoSEQ multiplex PCR amplified the TCR beta CDR3 regions. A synthetic immune receptor repertoire was used to minimize amplification bias, and any residual bias was removed computationally once sequencing was done. For the original study's pipeline: Repertoire diversity was quantified as the Shannon entropy index using custom Python scripts. Unsorted, CD4+ and CD8+ repertoires were analyzed separately, except for combined analyses in which CD4+ and CD8+ sequences were merged in silico. Clonal expansion was defined as at least a 2-fold frequency increase after treatment relative to C1D1, with a pseudocount of 0.5 for undetected baseline clones. Clones with 0 or 1 copy at C1D1 were defined as singleton clones, while clones with 2 or more copies were defined as non-singleton clones. By matching protein sequences in sorted samples from the same patient, clones expanded in unsorted samples were annotated as CD4+, CD8+ or unknown. Wilcoxon tests on paired samples were used to test diversity changes from C1D1 to C4D1. In its TCRdb copy, this immuneACCESS table keeps in-frame sequences only and misses some clones. Where compared with another copy, unresolved V genes explain less than half of these, and the others have no known cause. The V and J calls and clone size are taken from that table; D and trimming were inferred from the DNA. The sample table shows 30,000 to 45,000 clones, and about 86% are seen once. The top ten clonotypes cover around 7.7% of the sample.

Explained via the paper, the time point label denotes: cycle 2 day 1 (C2D1) of nivolumab. All trial patients had relapsed after autologous stem cell transplantation, with cohorts A, B and C differing in prior brentuximab vedotin exposure. The trial cohort comprised some 60 patients with relapsed/refractory classical Hodgkin lymphoma whose best overall responses were complete response, partial response or progressive disease. Single-agent nivolumab was administered to trial patients in the multi-cohort phase II CheckMate 205 trial. An independent review committee assessed best overall response using the 2007 International Working Group response criteria. PBMCs from the trial were collected at three points: immediately before nivolumab initiation (C1D1), and during therapy at cycle 2 day 1 and cycle 4 day 1. Peripheral blood was collected in 8 mL Vacutainer Cell Preparation Tubes, from which PBMCs were isolated by centrifugation and then cryopreserved.

Paper-wide results and their limitations: Baseline TCR diversity was reported to be lower in newly diagnosed patients than in healthy donors and to be lower still in relapsed/refractory patients. Trial patients with a complete response had baseline diversity similar to that of newly diagnosed patients, while partial responders and progressors had significantly lower diversity. A significant rise by C4D1 was seen in CD4+ but not CD8+ TCR diversity (p=0.0027 vs p=0.16), with the rise being most apparent in complete responders (p=0.02). Only a single clinical trial cohort was studied, and what caused the repertoire differences, possibly disease activity or prior therapy, remained undefined. Lower diversity was observed in patients in whom nivolumab was started less than 1 year after ASCT, and these patients were excluded from later analyses so that confounding by immune reconstitution would be avoided.

The CDR3, cysteine through phenylalanine, is 13 amino acids long. CDR3 DNA is the only sequence kept; it has 39 bases, read in frame from the first base. The V end loses 3 bases and the J end loses 3 bases, and a stretch of 9 bases separates them. As encoded in the germline V gene (reference sequence), CDR1 is MNHEY while CDR2 is SMNVEV. The sample here was peripheral blood mononuclear cells (PBMCs), taken before the second cycle of nivolumab. This chain joins TRBV27 to TRBJ2-7, with the D gene not confidently named. The sequence was collected from a human donor with classical Hodgkin lymphoma. The CDR3 region: CASSFEEIYEQYF. At the DNA level, the sequence is TGTGCCAGCAGTTTTGAAGAGATCTACGAGCAGTACTTC.